This TCR beta chain came from a study of blood T cell repertoires in COVID-19. Looking at the study overall: From the United States, Italy and Spain came samples of acute and convalescent COVID-19.

V lost 10 bases and J 3 bases, leaving 14 bases between the germline ends. This CDR3 contains 13 residues. Data came from immunoSEQ multiplex PCR; TCRdb stores just in-frame clones and leaves some out. Of about 360,000 clones detected, around 83% appear once; the ten largest clones hold 2.5% to 3%. The sequencing sample was made of peripheral blood. The TCR originated in a man aged 30 to 39 with active or convalescent COVID-19. The chain carries TRBV12-3 or TRBV12-4 and TRBJ2-3; D unclear. The CDR3 DNA reads as TGTGCCACCCAGCGAGAGGAGACAGATACGCAGTATTTT. Translated: CATQREETDTQYF.